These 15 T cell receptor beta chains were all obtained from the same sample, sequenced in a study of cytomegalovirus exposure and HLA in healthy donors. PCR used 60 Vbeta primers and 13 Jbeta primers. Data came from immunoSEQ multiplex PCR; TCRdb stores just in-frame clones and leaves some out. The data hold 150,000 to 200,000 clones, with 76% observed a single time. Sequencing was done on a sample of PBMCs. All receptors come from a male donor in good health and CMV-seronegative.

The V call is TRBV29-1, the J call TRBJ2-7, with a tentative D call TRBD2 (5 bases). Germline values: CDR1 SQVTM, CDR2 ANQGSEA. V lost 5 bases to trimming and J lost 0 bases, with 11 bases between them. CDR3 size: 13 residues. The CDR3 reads CSVLAPLSYEQYF. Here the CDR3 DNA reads TGCAGCGTTCTAGCTCCTCTCTCCTACGAGCAGTACTTC.

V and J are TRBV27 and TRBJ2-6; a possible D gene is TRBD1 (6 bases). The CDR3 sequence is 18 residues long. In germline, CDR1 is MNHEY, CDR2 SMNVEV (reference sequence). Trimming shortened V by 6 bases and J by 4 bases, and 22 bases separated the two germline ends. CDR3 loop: CASSPGAGAWAGANVLTF. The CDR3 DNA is TGTGCCAGCAGCCCCGGAGCAGGGGCCTGGGCAGGGGCCAACGTCCTGACTTTC.

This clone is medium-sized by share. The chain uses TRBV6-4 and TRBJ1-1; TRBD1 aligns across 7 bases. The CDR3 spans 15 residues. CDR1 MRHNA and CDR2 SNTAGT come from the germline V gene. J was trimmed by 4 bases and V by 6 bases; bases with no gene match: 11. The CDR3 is CASRQTGLLSTEAFF. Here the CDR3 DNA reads TGTGCCAGCAGACAGACAGGGTTGTTGAGCACTGAAGCTTTCTTT.

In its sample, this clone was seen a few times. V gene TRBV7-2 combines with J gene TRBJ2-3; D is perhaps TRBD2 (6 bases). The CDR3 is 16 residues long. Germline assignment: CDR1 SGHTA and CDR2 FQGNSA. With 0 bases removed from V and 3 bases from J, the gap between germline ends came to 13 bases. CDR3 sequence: CASSLAASVVTDTQYF. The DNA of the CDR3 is TGTGCCAGCAGCTTAGCGGCTAGCGTTGTGACAGATACGCAGTATTTT.

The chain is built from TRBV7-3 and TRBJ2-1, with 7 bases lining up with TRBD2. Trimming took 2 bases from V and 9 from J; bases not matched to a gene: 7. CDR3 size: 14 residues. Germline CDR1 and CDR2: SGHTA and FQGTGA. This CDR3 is CASSLLLGEGEQFF. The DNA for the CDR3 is TGTGCCAGCAGCTTATTGCTGGGGGAGGGTGAGCAGTTCTTC.

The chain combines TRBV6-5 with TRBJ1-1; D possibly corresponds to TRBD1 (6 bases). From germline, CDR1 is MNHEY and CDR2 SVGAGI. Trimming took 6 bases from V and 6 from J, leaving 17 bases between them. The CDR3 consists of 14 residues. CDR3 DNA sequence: TGTGCCAGCAGACAGGGTTCCGCAGGAGCTGAAGCTTTCTTT. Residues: CASRQGSAGAEAFF.

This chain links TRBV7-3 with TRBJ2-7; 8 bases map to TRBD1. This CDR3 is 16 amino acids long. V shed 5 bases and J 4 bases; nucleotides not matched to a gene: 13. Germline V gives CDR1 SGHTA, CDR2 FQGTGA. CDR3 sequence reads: CASSPLVGTGIYEQYF. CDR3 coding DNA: TGTGCCAGCAGCCCCCTTGTAGGGACAGGCATTTACGAGCAGTACTTC.

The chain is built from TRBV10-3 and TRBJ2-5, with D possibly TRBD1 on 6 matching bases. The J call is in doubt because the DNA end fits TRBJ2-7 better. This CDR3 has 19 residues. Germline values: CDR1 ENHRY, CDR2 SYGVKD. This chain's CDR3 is CAISAPNPPTGRSSYEQYF. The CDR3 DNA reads TGTGCCATCAGTGCCCCCAACCCTCCTACAGGGCGGAGCTCCTACGAGCAGTACTTC.

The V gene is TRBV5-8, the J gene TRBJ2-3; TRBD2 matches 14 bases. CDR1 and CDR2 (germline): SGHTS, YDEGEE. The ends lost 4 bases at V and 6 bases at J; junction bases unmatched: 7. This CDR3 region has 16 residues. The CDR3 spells CASSPGTSGSRDTQYF. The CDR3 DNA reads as TGTGCCAGCAGCCCCGGGACTAGCGGGAGTAGGGATACGCAGTATTTT.

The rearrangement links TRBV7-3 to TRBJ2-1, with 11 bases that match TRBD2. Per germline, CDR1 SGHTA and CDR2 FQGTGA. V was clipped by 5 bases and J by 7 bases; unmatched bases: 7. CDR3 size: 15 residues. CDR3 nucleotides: TGTGCCAGCAGCCCTACTAGCGGGGGTATTAATGAGCAGTTCTTC. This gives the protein CASSPTSGGINEQFF.

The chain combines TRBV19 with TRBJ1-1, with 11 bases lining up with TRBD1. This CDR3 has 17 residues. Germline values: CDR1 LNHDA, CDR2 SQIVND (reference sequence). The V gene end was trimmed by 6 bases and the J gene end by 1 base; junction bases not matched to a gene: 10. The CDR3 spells CASRYGTGGVPNTEAFF. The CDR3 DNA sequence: TGTGCCAGTAGATATGGGACAGGGGGGGTACCGAACACTGAAGCTTTCTTT.

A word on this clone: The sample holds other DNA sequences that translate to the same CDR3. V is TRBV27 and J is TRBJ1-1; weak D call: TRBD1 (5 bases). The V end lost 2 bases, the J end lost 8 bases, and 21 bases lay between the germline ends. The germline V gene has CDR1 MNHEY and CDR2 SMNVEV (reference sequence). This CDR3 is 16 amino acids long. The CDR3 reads CASSLLLGQVNGEAFF. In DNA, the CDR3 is TGTGCCAGCAGTTTACTCCTGGGGCAGGTAAATGGGGAAGCTTTCTTT.

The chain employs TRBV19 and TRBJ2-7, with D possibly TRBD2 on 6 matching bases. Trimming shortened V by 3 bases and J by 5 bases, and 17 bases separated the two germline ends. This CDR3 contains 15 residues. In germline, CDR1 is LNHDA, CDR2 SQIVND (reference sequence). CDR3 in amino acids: CASSINGGAGNEQYF. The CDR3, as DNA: TGTGCCAGTAGTATCAACGGCGGGGCGGGGAACGAGCAGTACTTC.

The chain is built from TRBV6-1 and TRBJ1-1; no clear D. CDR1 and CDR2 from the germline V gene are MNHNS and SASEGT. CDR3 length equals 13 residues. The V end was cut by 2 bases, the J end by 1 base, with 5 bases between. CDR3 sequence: CASSEQQNTEAFF. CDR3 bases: TGTGCCAGCAGTGAACAACAGAACACTGAAGCTTTCTTT.

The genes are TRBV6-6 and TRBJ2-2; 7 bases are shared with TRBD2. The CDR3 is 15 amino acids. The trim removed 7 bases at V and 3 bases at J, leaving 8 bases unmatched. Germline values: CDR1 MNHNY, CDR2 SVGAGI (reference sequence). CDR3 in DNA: TGTGCCAGCATCAAAGCGGGAAAGGACACCGGGGAGCTGTTTTTT. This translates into CASIKAGKDTGELFF.